The clone carrying this TCR beta chain was seen repeatedly, ten times or more. V was pared by 6 bases and J by 0 bases, with 11 bases between. This CDR3 is built from 14 residues. The record originates from a study of T cells in Graves' hyperthyroidism and ophthalmopathy. The TCR beta CDR3 regions underwent amplification using RNA transcripts as the source. TCR CDR3 underwent first-round RT-PCR with the HTBI primer set. TCRdb fed the multiplex PCR reads into MiXCR, producing one record per CDR3 protein. In the table there are hundreds of thousands of distinct CDR3 sequences, 16% of which are singletons. For Graves' hyperthyroidism to be stable, ophthalmopathy could not progress within 18 months. Clinical symptoms, serum thyroxine, TRAb, thyroid ultrasound and orbital computed tomography established diagnosis.

The chain employs TRBV12-3 or TRBV12-4 and TRBJ1-1; no clear D gene. The sample was blood. The TCR was taken from a woman aged 18 to 35 with Graves' hyperthyroidism. CDR3 protein: CASRPTHMNTEAFF. For the CDR3, the DNA is TGTGCCAGCAGACCTACACATATGAACACTGAAGCTTTCTTT.